Here is one T cell receptor beta chain with its context. Here immunoSEQ multiplex PCR was the method, and the copy in TCRdb shows in-frame clones only, minus some. Of 200,000 to 300,000 clones listed, roughly 80% are singletons. This sample is drawn from a study of blood T cell repertoires in COVID-19. The J segment lost 3 bases and the V segment lost 1 base, leaving 4 bases of the junction unmatched. CDR3 length: 15 residues. Germline lookup yields CDR1 SGHRS and CDR2 YFSETQ. Sequencing used peripheral blood. V and J are TRBV5-1 and TRBJ2-7, with 10 nucleotides matching TRBD2. This clonotype was sampled from a man in his 60s with acute or convalescent COVID-19. CDR3 loop: CASSLTSGAYYEQYF. CDR3 nucleotide sequence: TGCGCCAGCAGCTTGACTAGCGGGGCGTACTACGAGCAGTACTTC.